Listed below are T cell receptor beta chains from one sample, sequenced in a study of blood T cell repertoires in COVID-19. Profiling relied on immunoSEQ multiplex PCR, and the TCRdb table lists in-frame clones only, not all of them. Among about 320,000 clones listed, 88% were seen once. The specimen was peripheral blood. Receptors were obtained from a woman in her twenties or thirties with COVID-19, enrolled during active disease. The CDR3 runs from the conserved cysteine through the conserved F or W. Fields, in order: CDR3 length, D gene, clone size, V gene, CDR3 protein. The D gene is left open where the match is weak. Clone sizes are given selectively: once, few, many, or a class where the clone is expanded.

>16|.|.|TRBV4-2
CASSNSGVMANTEAFF
>12|TRBD1|.|TRBV23-1
CASKGTECSYTF
>15|.|.|TRBV7-8
CASSPGTMSHQPQHF
>15|TRBD1|once|TRBV7-2
CASSFTDRATGELFF
>16|TRBD1|.|TRBV4-2
CASSQERGGAGEKLFF
>13|.|once|TRBV19
CASSIGGADTQYF
>16|TRBD2|.|TRBV18
CASSAGLAVTADTQYF
>16|TRBD2|.|TRBV3-1/TRBV3-2
CASSQQLAASTDTQYF
>17|TRBD2|.|TRBV4-1
CASSQSFSGGTYNEQFF
>16|TRBD2|.|TRBV4-2
CASSRQTSGIYNEQFF
>15|.|few|TRBV6-4
CASSPQGDSNQPQHF
>15|.|.|TRBV6-5
CASSYSRGRGTEAFF
>13|TRBD1|.|TRBV10-3
CAIRGQGDYGYTF
>16|TRBD2|.|TRBV27
CASSPYGTSDYNEQFF
>15|.|.|TRBV19
CASSIDSGANQPQHF
>14|TRBD1|.|TRBV4-2
CASSQHQSGGGYTF
>13|.|.|TRBV14
CASSQGLGGELFF
>14|TRBD1|.|TRBV30
CAWSKDRGPYGYTF
>16|TRBD2|.|TRBV30
CAWSVVLGGYTDTQYF
>15|TRBD2|once|TRBV7-2
CASSLVTSATDTQYF
>15|TRBD2|.|TRBV3-1/TRBV3-2
CASSPGTSGVYEQYF
>14|.|once|TRBV2
CASSVDTAGRPQHF
>17|TRBD2|.|TRBV7-2
CASSFAAGGPNTGELFF
>16|TRBD1|.|TRBV6-1
CASSETRTGAYYGYTF
>16|TRBD2|.|TRBV3-1/TRBV3-2
CASSRVAGGRSDTQYF
>16|TRBD2|few|TRBV19
CASSLSPGLLSYEQYF
>13|.|.|TRBV5-1
CASSLGGGDIQYF